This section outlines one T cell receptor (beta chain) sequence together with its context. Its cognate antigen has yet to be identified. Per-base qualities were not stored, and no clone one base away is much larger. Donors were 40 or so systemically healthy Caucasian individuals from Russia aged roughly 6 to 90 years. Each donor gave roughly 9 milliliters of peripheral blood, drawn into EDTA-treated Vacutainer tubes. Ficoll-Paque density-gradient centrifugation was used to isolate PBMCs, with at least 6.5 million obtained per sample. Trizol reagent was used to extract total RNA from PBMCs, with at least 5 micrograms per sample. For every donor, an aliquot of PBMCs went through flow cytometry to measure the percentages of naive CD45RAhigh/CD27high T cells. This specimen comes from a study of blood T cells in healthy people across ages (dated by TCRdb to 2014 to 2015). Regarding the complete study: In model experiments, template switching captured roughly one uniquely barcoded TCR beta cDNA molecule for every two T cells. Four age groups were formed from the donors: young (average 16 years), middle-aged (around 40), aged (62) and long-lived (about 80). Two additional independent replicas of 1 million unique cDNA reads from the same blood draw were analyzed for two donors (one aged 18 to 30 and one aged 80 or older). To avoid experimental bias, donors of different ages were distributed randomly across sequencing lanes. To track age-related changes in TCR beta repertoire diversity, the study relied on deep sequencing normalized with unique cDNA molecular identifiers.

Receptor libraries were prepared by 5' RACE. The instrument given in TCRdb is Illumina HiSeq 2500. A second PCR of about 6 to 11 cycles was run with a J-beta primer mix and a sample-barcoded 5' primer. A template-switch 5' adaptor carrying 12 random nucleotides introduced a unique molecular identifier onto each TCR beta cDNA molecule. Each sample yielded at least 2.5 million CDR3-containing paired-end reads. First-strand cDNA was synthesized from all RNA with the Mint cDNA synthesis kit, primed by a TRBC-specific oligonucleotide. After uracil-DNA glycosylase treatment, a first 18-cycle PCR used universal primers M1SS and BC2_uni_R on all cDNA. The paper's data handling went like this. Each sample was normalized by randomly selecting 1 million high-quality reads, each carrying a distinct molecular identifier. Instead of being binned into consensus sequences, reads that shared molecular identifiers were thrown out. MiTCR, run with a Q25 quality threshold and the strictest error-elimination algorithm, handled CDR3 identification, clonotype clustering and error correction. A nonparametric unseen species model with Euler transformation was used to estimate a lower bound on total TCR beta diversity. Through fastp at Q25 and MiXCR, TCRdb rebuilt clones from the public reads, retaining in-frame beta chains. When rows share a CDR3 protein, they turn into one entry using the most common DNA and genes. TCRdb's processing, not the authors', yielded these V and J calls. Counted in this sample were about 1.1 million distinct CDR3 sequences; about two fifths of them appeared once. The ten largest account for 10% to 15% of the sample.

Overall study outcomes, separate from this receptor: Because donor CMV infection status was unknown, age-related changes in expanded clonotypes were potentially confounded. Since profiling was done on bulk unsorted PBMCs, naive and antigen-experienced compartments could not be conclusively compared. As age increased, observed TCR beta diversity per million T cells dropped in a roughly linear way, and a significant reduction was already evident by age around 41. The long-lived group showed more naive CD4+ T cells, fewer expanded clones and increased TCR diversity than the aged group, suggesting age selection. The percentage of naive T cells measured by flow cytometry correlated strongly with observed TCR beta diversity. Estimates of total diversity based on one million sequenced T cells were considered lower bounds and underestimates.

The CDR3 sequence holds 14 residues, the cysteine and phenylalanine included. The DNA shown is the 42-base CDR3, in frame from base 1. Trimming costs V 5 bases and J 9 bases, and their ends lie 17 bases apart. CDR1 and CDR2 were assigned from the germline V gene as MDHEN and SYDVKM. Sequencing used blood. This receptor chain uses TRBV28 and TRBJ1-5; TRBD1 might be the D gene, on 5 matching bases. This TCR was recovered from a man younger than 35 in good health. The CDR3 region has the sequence CASSGEGPQWPQHF. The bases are TGTGCCAGCAGTGGAGAGGGGCCGCAATGGCCCCAGCATTTT.